This TCR beta chain was recovered during a study of T cell repertoires in cytomegalovirus infection. Study observations and caveats: Ex vivo, HLA-C-restricted CMV-specific TCR beta clonotypes prevailed over the rest of the response. Cumulative public TCR beta family frequency identified CMV carriers with the relevant HLA.

This clonotype was counted a few times. Its antigen is unidentified. From the reads, TCRdb called clonotypes with MiXCR, one entry per CDR3 protein. Of about 740,000 distinct CDR3 sequences in the sample, roughly 35% are singletons; the top ten hold around 3%. The CDR3 has 16 amino acids. V gave up 6 bases and J gave up 4 bases; unmatched junction bases: 10. Germline-derived CDR1 and CDR2 are MNHGY and SVAAGI. This sequence was found in a human donor in good health (CMV status not recorded). Some clones in this sample may be carry-over from other donors' samples. The sequenced sample was PBMCs. The chain links TRBV6-9 to TRBJ2-2, with 8 bases aligning to TRBD1. In nucleotides, the CDR3 is TGTGCCAGCAGCCGTCCGGGACAGGCATGCACCGGGGAGCTGTTTTTT. Its translation: CASSRPGQACTGELFF.